The text below deals with one T cell receptor (beta chain). It lacks a known antigen. There are no base qualities to consult, and no much larger clone falls within one base. The data belong to a study of blood T cell repertoires in COVID-19 (dated by TCRdb to 2020 to 2021). In terms of the full investigation: Samples covering the acute and convalescent phases of COVID-19 were provided by collaborators in the United States, Italy and Spain. Subjects who had been exposed to COVID-19, were actively infected with it, or had recovered from it provided the deeply sampled blood TCRbeta repertoires that made up the dataset. The repertoires were released in a freely available public database meant as a resource for research on the immune response to SARS-CoV-2. The sample metadata nearly always contained a de-identified subject ID, COVID-19 status, age in years and sex. HLA class I and class II types, where available, came from metadata supplied by the sample provider rather than from assay-based typing. The material from the prospective study consisted of cDNA or gDNA derived from T cells, B-cell-depleted T cells, or PBMCs. Samples were obtained from the ongoing ImmuneRACE study (first 160 participants) and from over a thousand subjects provided by 6 global collaborators.

The germline V gene sets CDR1 to LGHNT and CDR2 to FRNRAP. Its CDR3 holds 12 amino acids, cysteine through phenylalanine. Just CDR3 DNA is preserved here, 36 bases in frame from base 1. Between the V and J ends, shortened by 10 bases and 5 bases respectively, the junction contains 12 bases. What the study reported, not specific to this receptor: How much clinical and demographic metadata was included differed by source and by participant, and the metadata was provided uncurated.

The immunoSEQ Assay, a bias-controlled multiplex PCR, was used to amplify TCRbeta CDR3 regions from genomic DNA. Processing in the source paper ran as follows. The number of nucleated cells in each sample was estimated from the amplification of reference gene primers within the assay. To quantify the absolute abundance of each unique TCRbeta CDR3 rearrangement, sequence reads were collapsed and filtered. For each sample, productive Simpson clonality was calculated as the square root of Simpson's diversity index over productive rearrangements. The immuneACCESS repertoire file appears here via TCRdb, limited to in-frame rearrangements. These files lack a portion of the clones; in checked studies, under half of the deficit traces to unresolved V genes, and the cause of the others is not known. V and J calls and clone size come straight from that table; D and trimming were deduced from the DNA. This sample has 200,000 to 300,000 clones in its table, and around 85% of those were observed once. The ten biggest clones cover approximately 9.6% of the sample.

Participants in the prospective study were enrolled through a virtual design, were aged roughly 18 to 100 years, and lived in approximately 25 United States geographic areas. In the prospective study, participants were assigned to cohorts based on the clinical history participants reported in a screening survey and a study questionnaire. In the prospective study, mobile phlebotomists collected whole blood, serum and a nasopharyngeal or oropharyngeal swab from each participant. Participants in the prospective study had the option to provide additional blood draws and questionnaires over a roughly 2-month period. Prospective study blood samples were shipped either frozen or at room temperature before DNA extraction.

The sample consisted of PBMCs or T cells enriched from blood (not recorded which). This clonotype originated in a woman in her forties or fifties with acute COVID-19. This sequence uses TRBV12-5 and TRBJ1-5, with the D segment identity uncertain. The nucleotides are TGTGCTACAAGAAGAGGTGATCAGCCCCAGCATTTT. Protein translation: CATRRGDQPQHF.